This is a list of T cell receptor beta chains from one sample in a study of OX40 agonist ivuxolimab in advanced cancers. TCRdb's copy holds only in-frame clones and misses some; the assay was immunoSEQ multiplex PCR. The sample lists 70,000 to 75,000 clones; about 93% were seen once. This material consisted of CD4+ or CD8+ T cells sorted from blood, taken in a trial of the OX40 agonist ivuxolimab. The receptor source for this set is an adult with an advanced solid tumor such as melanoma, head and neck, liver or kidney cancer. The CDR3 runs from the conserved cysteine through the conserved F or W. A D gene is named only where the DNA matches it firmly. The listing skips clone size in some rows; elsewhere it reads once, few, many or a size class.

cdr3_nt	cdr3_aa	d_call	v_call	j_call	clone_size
TGTGCCAGCAGTGAACCGGGTCCGGCACATGGCTACACCTTC	CASSEPGPAHGYTF	.	TRBV25-1	TRBJ1-2	once
TGCGCCAGCAGCCAACCTGGACAGGGGAGGGGCGGCACTGAAGCTTTCTTT	CASSQPGQGRGGTEAFF	TRBD1	TRBV4-1	TRBJ1-1	.
TGTGCCAGCAGCTCCGATATGAACACTGAAGCTTTCTTT	CASSSDMNTEAFF	.	TRBV7-9	TRBJ1-1	.
TGTGCCAGCAGTTACTCGTTTAATGTAGGGGGCAATGAGCAGTTCTTC	CASSYSFNVGGNEQFF	.	TRBV6-5	TRBJ2-1	.
TGTGCCAGCAGCTTCCTCGGGTCTCGCACAGATACGCAGTATTTT	CASSFLGSRTDTQYF	.	TRBV5-6	TRBJ2-3	once
TGTGCCAGCAGCGCCTCGGGGAATCAGCCCCAGCATTTT	CASSASGNQPQHF	.	TRBV7-2	TRBJ1-5	.
TGCAGCGTACGACAGGGCGTCTACAATGAGCAGTTCTTC	CSVRQGVYNEQFF	TRBD1	TRBV29-1	TRBJ2-1	.
TGTGCCAGCAGCCTTGACAGGGATGTCTACGAGCAGTACTTC	CASSLDRDVYEQYF	TRBD1	TRBV4-2	TRBJ2-7	.
TGTGCCAGTAGTATAGACCCGGGACAGGGACGGGGCAATGAGCAGTTCTTC	CASSIDPGQGRGNEQFF	TRBD1	TRBV19	TRBJ2-1	once
TGTGCCAGCAGTCCAAGAGGGGAATTAAGCGGCTACACCTTC	CASSPRGELSGYTF	.	TRBV27	TRBJ1-2	.
TGTGCCAGCAACCTGGGGGGGACATGGCAAGAGACCCAGTACTTC	CASNLGGTWQETQYF	.	TRBV28	TRBJ2-5	.